The 31 T cell receptor beta chains below come from one sample, sequenced in a study of STAT5B mutations in CD4+ large granular lymphocyte leukemia (dated by TCRdb to the early 2020s). Libraries were built with the immunoSEQ multiplex PCR assay. Imported from immuneACCESS, the table was reduced by TCRdb to in-frame sequences with V and J called. These copies leave out some clones; in studies compared against another copy, an unresolved V gene accounts for under half, and the cause of the remainder is not known. Recorded for this sample are thousands of clones; 79% of them occurred a single time. Of the sample, around 90% falls within the top ten clones. Sequenced input: PBMCs. The source of these receptors is a woman in her 70s with CD4+ T-cell large granular lymphocyte leukemia.

This chain uses TRBV10-3 with TRBJ1-1; D remains ambiguous. Germline V gene data show CDR1 as ENHRY and CDR2 as SYGVKD. The V and J ends lost 3 bases and 4 bases respectively, with 12 bases between them. CDR3 size: 14 residues. This CDR3 reads CAISDRTGSTEAFF. The CDR3, as DNA: TGTGCCATCAGTGACCGGACGGGGAGCACTGAAGCTTTCTTT.

The V gene is TRBV7-2, the J gene TRBJ2-1, with a possible D match to TRBD2 (5 bases). CDR1 is SGHTA, CDR2 FQGNSA, per germline. Trimming removed 2 bases at V and 5 bases at J, with 16 bases between. The CDR3 has 16 amino acids. CDR3 in DNA: TGTGCCAGCAGCTTACGGGGTTGGACTCCCAACAATGAGCAGTTCTTC. Translating it yields CASSLRGWTPNNEQFF.

The chain links TRBV29-1 to TRBJ2-7; 7 bases map to TRBD2. V was pared by 4 bases and J by 0 bases, with 6 bases of the junction left unmatched. CDR1 SQVTM and CDR2 ANQGSEA come from the germline V gene. CDR3 length: 14 residues. CDR3 bases: TGCAGCGTTGTTGGCGGGAGAAGCTCCTACGAGCAGTACTTC. It is translated as CSVVGGRSSYEQYF.

This clone qualifies as medium-sized. The chain employs TRBV4-2 and TRBJ2-7; D might be TRBD2 (5 bases). The CDR3 totals 15 residues. V was clipped by 0 bases and J by 5 bases, with 14 bases between them. Germline-derived CDR1 and CDR2 are LGHNA and YNFKEQ. The CDR3 DNA sequence: TGTGCCAGCAGCCAAGATTGGGCTAGCCGCCACGAGCAGTACTTC. Its translation is CASSQDWASRHEQYF.

This clone was seen just once. The chain couples TRBV10-3 to TRBJ2-1; D ambiguous. Germline CDR1 ENHRY, CDR2 SYGVKD. The CDR3 is made up of 13 amino acids. V lost 0 bases to trimming and J lost 3 bases, with 3 bases between them. CDR3 DNA: TGTGCCATCAGTGAGTCTGGCTACAATGAGCAGTTCTTC. This translates into CAISESGYNEQFF.

This chain uses TRBV4-1 with TRBJ1-6; D unresolved. Germline V gene data show CDR1 as MGHRA and CDR2 as YSYEKL. V lost 3 bases and J 9 bases, leaving 21 bases between the germline ends. This CDR3 has 17 residues. CDR3 DNA: TGCGCCAGCAGCCAGATACCCCGGGCCCCGTGGGGTTCACCCCTCCACTTT. It translates to CASSQIPRAPWGSPLHF.

V is TRBV6-4 and J is TRBJ2-2, with 7 bases aligning to TRBD1. Trimming at V came to 6 bases and at J to 4 bases, leaving 8 bases not matched to a gene. From germline, CDR1 is MRHNA and CDR2 SNTAGT. This CDR3 region has 15 residues. CDR3 bases: TGTGCCAGCAGCCTTCGACAGGGCACCACCGGGGAGCTGTTTTTT. Translated: CASSLRQGTTGELFF.

The J gene is TRBJ2-3, the V gene TRBV5-6, with 8 bases matching TRBD1. The V segment lost 4 bases and the J segment 4 bases; nucleotides outside the gene matches: 8. The germline V gene encodes CDR1 SGHDT and CDR2 YYEEEE. There are 15 residues in the CDR3. CDR3 sequence: CASSPMDREADTQYF. CDR3 nucleotides: TGTGCCAGCAGCCCCATGGACAGGGAAGCAGATACGCAGTATTTT. The whole variable domain, remainder taken from reference TRBV5-6 and TRBJ2-3, is DAGVTQSPTHLIKTRGQQVTLRCSPKSGHDTVSWYQQALGQGPQFIFQYYEEEERQRGNFPDRFSGHQFPNYSSELNVNALLLGDSALYLCASSPMDREADTQYFGPGTRLTVL.

The V gene is TRBV10-2, the J gene TRBJ1-1; D is possibly TRBD1 (5 bases). V dropped 8 bases and J dropped 4 bases, with 11 bases sitting between them. The CDR3 is 12 amino acids. Germline CDR1 is WSHSY and CDR2 is SAAADI. The CDR3 coding sequence is TGCGCCAGCGGGGGGTCCTTCACTGAAGCTTTCTTT. It codes for CASGGSFTEAFF.

The genes are TRBV7-2 and TRBJ1-2, with a possible D match to TRBD1 (5 bases). The V end was cut by 5 bases, the J end by 6 bases, with 13 bases between. This CDR3 region has 13 residues. Germline V gene lookup returns CDR1 SGHTA and CDR2 FQGNSA. The CDR3 protein is CASSRGTTDGYTF. The CDR3 DNA follows: TGTGCCAGCAGCCGCGGAACGACAGATGGCTACACCTTC.

The chain employs TRBV7-9 and TRBJ2-1; 7 nucleotides agree with TRBD1. The CDR3 is made up of 13 amino acids. With V trimmed by 5 bases and J by 9 bases, 7 bases remained unmatched. CDR1 is SEHNR and CDR2 is FQNEAQ in the germline V gene (reference sequence). The CDR3 reads CASSPETGIEQFF. The DNA for the CDR3 is TGTGCCAGCAGCCCGGAGACAGGGATTGAGCAGTTCTTC.

This clone was seen only a few times. The rearrangement uses TRBV27 and TRBJ1-1, with D perhaps matching TRBD1 (6 bases). Germline CDR1 reads MNHEY; CDR2 reads SMNVEV (reference sequence). CDR3 size: 14 residues. V lost 7 bases and J lost 8, with 20 bases in between. CDR3 region: CASNPFRGSGEAFF. CDR3 nucleotides: TGTGCCAGCAACCCCTTCAGGGGATCGGGAGAAGCTTTCTTT.

The V and J genes are TRBV14 and TRBJ2-3; the match to TRBD2 covers 9 bases. Germline V lookup: CDR1 SGHDN, CDR2 FVKESK. V lost 0 bases and J lost 6; bases outside the gene matches: 7. The CDR3 has 16 amino acids. The CDR3 DNA sequence: TGTGCCAGCAGCCAAGATCCGGCTAGCGGGACTGATACGCAGTATTTT. This sequence encodes CASSQDPASGTDTQYF. Looking up the rest from reference TRBV14 and TRBJ2-3 gives the full variable domain: EAGVTQFPSHSVIEKGQTVTLRCDPISGHDNLYWYRRVMGKEIKFLLHFVKESKQDESGMPNNRFLAERTGGTYSTLKVQPAELEDSGVYFCASSQDPASGTDTQYFGPGTRLTVL.

This clone was observed a single time. The gene calls are TRBV11-3 and TRBJ2-1; the match to TRBD2 covers 10 bases. Germline CDR1 reads SGHNT; CDR2 reads YENEEA. V trimming: 1 base; J trimming: 8 bases; junction bases outside the gene matches: 5. The CDR3 runs 15 residues. The CDR3 DNA follows: TGTGCCAGCAGCTTAGCGGCTAGCGGGAGCTATGAGCAGTTCTTC. Its protein product is CASSLAASGSYEQFF.

The chain couples TRBV14 to TRBJ2-7; a weak D match, TRBD1 (6 bases). Trimming cost V 1 base and J 3 bases, with 13 bases left between them. CDR1 is SGHDN, CDR2 FVKESK, per germline. The CDR3 runs to 15 residues. CDR3 sequence: CASSQGYREGYEQYF. The CDR3 DNA sequence: TGTGCCAGCAGCCAAGGGTACAGGGAAGGCTACGAGCAGTACTTC.

V gene TRBV7-3 combines with J gene TRBJ2-7; D might be TRBD2 (6 bases). Germline V gives CDR1 SGHTA, CDR2 FQGTGA. V lost 0 bases and J lost 4, with 13 bases in between. This CDR3 contains 15 residues. CDR3 DNA sequence: TGTGCCAGCAGCTTAACCGGGACTGGGTCATACGAGCAGTACTTC. Its protein is CASSLTGTGSYEQYF.

The gene calls are TRBV7-9 and TRBJ2-1, with D unclear. V was clipped by 2 bases and J by 3 bases, with 5 bases between them. Germline-derived CDR1 and CDR2 are SEHNR and FQNEAQ (reference sequence). The CDR3 is 13 amino acids. In nucleotides, the CDR3 is TGTGCCAGCAGCTTAACTAACTACAATGAGCAGTTCTTC. It encodes CASSLTNYNEQFF.

CDR3 DNA sequence: TGTGCCAGCAGCCGGCCGGGACAGGGGAGTAATACCGGGGAGCTGTTTTTT. This encodes CASSRPGQGSNTGELFF. The chain has TRBV5-4 and TRBJ2-2, with 10 bases identical to TRBD1. V lost 4 bases, J lost 5 bases, and 11 bases stayed unmatched. CDR3 length: 17 amino acids. Germline V gene sequence: CDR1 SGHNT, CDR2 YYREEE (reference sequence).

The V gene is TRBV7-9, the J gene TRBJ2-7; TRBD1 or TRBD2 may be the D gene (6 bases each). The germline V and J ends were trimmed by 1 base and 2 bases, with 9 bases remaining between them. CDR1 is SEHNR, CDR2 FQNEAQ, per germline (reference sequence). This CDR3 is 14 amino acids long. CDR3 coding DNA: TGTGCCAGCAGCTTAGAGGGGGGCACCTACGAGCAGTACTTC. This gives the protein CASSLEGGTYEQYF.

The table lists this clone with a count of one. This chain links TRBV7-3 with TRBJ2-1; no reliable D call. Germline lookup yields CDR1 SGHTA and CDR2 FQGTGA. This CDR3 has 14 amino acids. The V gene lost 0 bases and the J gene lost 9 bases, with 12 bases spanning the gap. The CDR3 is CASSLTTATGEQFF. The CDR3 region has the DNA TGTGCCAGCAGCTTAACTACGGCGACCGGTGAGCAGTTCTTC.

This chain links TRBV7-3 with TRBJ2-2; 12 bases line up with TRBD2. The CDR3 loop spans 15 amino acids. The V and J ends lost 4 bases and 5 bases, in that order; junction bases with no gene match: 2. Per germline, CDR1 SGHTA and CDR2 FQGTGA. CDR3 DNA sequence: TGTGCCAGCAGCTCCGGACTAGCGGGGACCGGGGAGCTGTTTTTT. This translates into CASSSGLAGTGELFF. Full variable domain (rest looked up from reference TRBV7-3 and TRBJ2-2): GAGVSQTPSNKVTEKGKYVELRCDPISGHTALYWYRQSLGQGPEFLIYFQGTGAADDSGLPNDRFFAVRPEGSVSTLKIQRTERGDSAVYLCASSSGLAGTGELFFGEGSRLTVL.

The chain uses TRBV6-1 and TRBJ1-5; 7 bases agree with TRBD1. With 6 bases clipped from V and 7 bases from J, the junction kept 9 bases outside the gene matches. The V gene's germline CDR1 is MNHNS and CDR2 SASEGT. The CDR3 runs to 14 residues. The chain's CDR3 is CASRGDSSSQPQHF. CDR3 in DNA: TGTGCCAGCAGGGGGGACAGTTCCAGCCAGCCCCAGCATTTT.

The chain recombines TRBV2 with TRBJ1-5, with a possible D match to TRBD1 (5 bases). V gave up 3 bases and J gave up 2 bases, with 8 bases separating them. Per germline, CDR1 SNHLY and CDR2 FYNNEI. The CDR3 contains 14 residues. The CDR3 reads CASSEEGGNQPQHF. In nucleotides, the CDR3 is TGTGCCAGCAGTGAGGAAGGGGGCAATCAGCCCCAGCATTTT.

The chain joins TRBV5-4 to TRBJ1-2; tentative D call: TRBD1 (6 bases). This CDR3 contains 16 residues. The V gene's germline CDR1 is SGHNT and CDR2 YYREEE (reference sequence). V was cut by 4 bases and J by 0 bases, with 16 bases left in between. As DNA, the CDR3 is TGTGCCAGCAGCGCCGGGGGGCTGCCATCTAACTATGGCTACACCTTC. Its protein product is CASSAGGLPSNYGYTF.

The chain carries TRBV5-1 and TRBJ2-7, with 8 bases fitting TRBD1. This CDR3 contains 14 residues. Per germline, CDR1 SGHRS and CDR2 YFSETQ. The V segment lost 5 bases and the J segment 9 bases; nucleotides outside the gene matches: 13. CDR3 bases: TGCGCCAGCAGTCCGGGACAGGACCCTTTAGGGCAGTACTTC. Its translation: CASSPGQDPLGQYF.

The genes are TRBV10-2 and TRBJ2-1, with 11 nucleotides matching TRBD1. Trimming at V came to 8 bases and at J to 5 bases, leaving 5 bases not matched to a gene. The CDR3 contains 14 residues. From germline, CDR1 is WSHSY and CDR2 SAAADI. CDR3: CASGGQGVHNEQFF. In DNA, the CDR3 is TGCGCCAGCGGGGGACAGGGGGTACACAATGAGCAGTTCTTC.

V usage is TRBV27 and J usage is TRBJ2-5; D is unclear. The CDR3 consists of 11 residues. Germline CDR1 is MNHEY and CDR2 is SMNVEV (reference sequence). With 4 bases removed from V and 1 base from J, the gap between germline ends came to 1 base. The CDR3 reads CASSSQETQYF. The CDR3 DNA follows: TGTGCCAGCAGTTCCCAAGAGACCCAGTACTTC.

The genes are TRBV10-2 and TRBJ1-2, with unresolved D. The germline V gene has CDR1 WSHSY and CDR2 SAAADI. The CDR3 contains 13 residues. V gave up 3 bases and J gave up 6 bases, with 11 bases separating them. The CDR3 protein is CASSDWTGNGYTF. CDR3 bases: TGCGCCAGCAGTGATTGGACCGGTAATGGCTACACCTTC.

This clone was recorded a few times. V gene TRBV7-3 combines with J gene TRBJ1-1; unclear D gene. The CDR3 contains 16 residues. The V gene lost 0 bases and the J gene lost 5 bases, with 16 bases spanning the gap. Germline V lookup: CDR1 SGHTA, CDR2 FQGTGA. Written as DNA, the CDR3 is TGTGCCAGCAGCTTAACCAAGGCCACCTGGGGAACTGAAGCTTTCTTT. Translating gives CASSLTKATWGTEAFF.

This chain connects TRBV6-5 to TRBJ1-1; D ambiguous. CDR1 and CDR2 (germline): MNHEY, SVGAGI. This CDR3 region has 14 residues. V gave up 10 bases and J gave up 4 bases, with 19 bases separating them. As DNA, the CDR3 is TGTGCCACCAAATTAGTAGCCCGGAGCACTGAAGCTTTCTTT. Translated, it gives CATKLVARSTEAFF.

In this sample, this clone turned up a few times. This chain connects TRBV9 to TRBJ1-5; the match to TRBD1 covers 7 bases. The J segment lost 5 bases and the V segment lost 2 bases, leaving 7 bases of the junction unmatched. The length of the CDR3 is 15 residues. In germline, CDR1 is SGDLS, CDR2 YYNGEE. CDR3 sequence (DNA): TGTGCCAGCAGCGTTAATCCAGGGGGGGATCAGCCCCAGCATTTT. Protein sequence: CASSVNPGGDQPQHF.